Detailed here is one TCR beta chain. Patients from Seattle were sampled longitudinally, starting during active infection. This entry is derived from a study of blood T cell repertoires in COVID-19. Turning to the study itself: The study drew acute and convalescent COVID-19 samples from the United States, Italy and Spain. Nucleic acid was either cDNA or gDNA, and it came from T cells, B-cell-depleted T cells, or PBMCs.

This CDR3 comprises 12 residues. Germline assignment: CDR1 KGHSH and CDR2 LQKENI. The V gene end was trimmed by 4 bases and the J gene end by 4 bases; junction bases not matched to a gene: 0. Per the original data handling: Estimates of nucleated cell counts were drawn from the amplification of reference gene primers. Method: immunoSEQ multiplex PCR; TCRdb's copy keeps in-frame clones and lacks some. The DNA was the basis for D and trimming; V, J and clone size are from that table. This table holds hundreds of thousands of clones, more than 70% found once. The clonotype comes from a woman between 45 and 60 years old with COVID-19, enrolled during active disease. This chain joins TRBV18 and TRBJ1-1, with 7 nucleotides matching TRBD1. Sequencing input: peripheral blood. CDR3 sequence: CASSQGATEAFF. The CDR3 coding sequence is TGTGCCAGCTCACAGGGGGCCACTGAAGCTTTCTTT.